Detailed here is one TCR beta chain. Antigen: not known. The data originate from a study of cytomegalovirus exposure and HLA in healthy donors. About the research overall: The 90 to 150 validation repertoires, a later analysis reported, used the same platform as the roughly 610 first-cohort repertoires. Study-wide results and limits: Specificity of a few CMV-associated chains for CMV antigens was verified in vitro. Associated with cytomegalovirus, according to the listing, were 150 to 200 TCR beta chains. In a later analysis, first-cohort TCR clusters were found to tend to co-occur in the 90 to 150 validation repertoires.

The repertoire was sequenced with immunoSEQ multiplex PCR; TCRdb's copy has only in-frame clones and lacks some. Found here are about 130,000 clones, 88% of them singletons; the top ten hold 1.4%. Trimming took 2 bases from V and 7 from J, leaving 15 bases between them. The CDR3 is 14 residues long. The germline CDR1 and CDR2 sequences are SGHDT and YYEEEE. The chain combines TRBV5-6 with TRBJ2-5, with D possibly being TRBD1 (6 bases). This TCR was sampled from a man aged 25-45 years in good health and CMV-seronegative. Sequenced: PBMCs. The CDR3, as DNA: TGTGCCAGCAGCTTAGGGACAACCCTCGGGACCCAGTACTTC. Protein: CASSLGTTLGTQYF.